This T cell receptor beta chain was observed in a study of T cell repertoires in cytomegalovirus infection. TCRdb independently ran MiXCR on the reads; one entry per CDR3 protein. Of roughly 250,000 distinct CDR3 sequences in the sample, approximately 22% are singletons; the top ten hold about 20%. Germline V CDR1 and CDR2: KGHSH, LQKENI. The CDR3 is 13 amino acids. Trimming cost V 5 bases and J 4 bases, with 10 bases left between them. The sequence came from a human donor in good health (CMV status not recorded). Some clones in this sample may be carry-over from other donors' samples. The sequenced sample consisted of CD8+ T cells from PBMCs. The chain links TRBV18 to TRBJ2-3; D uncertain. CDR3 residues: CASSFAVPDTQYF. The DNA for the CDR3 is TGTGCCAGCTCATTTGCCGTCCCAGATACGCAGTATTTT.